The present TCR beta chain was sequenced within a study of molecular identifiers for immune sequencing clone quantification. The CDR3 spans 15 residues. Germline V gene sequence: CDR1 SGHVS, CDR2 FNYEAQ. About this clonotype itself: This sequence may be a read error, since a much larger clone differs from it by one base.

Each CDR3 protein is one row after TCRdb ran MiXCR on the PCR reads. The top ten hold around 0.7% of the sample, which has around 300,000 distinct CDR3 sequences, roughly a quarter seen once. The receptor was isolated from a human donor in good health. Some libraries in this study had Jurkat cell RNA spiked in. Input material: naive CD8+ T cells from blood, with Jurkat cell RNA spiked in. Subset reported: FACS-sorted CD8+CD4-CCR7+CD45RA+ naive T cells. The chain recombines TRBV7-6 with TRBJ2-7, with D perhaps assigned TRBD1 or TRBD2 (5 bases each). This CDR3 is CASSLANRPTYEQCF. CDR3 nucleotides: TGTGCCAGCAGCCTAGCCAACAGGCCGACCTACGAGCAGTGCTTC.